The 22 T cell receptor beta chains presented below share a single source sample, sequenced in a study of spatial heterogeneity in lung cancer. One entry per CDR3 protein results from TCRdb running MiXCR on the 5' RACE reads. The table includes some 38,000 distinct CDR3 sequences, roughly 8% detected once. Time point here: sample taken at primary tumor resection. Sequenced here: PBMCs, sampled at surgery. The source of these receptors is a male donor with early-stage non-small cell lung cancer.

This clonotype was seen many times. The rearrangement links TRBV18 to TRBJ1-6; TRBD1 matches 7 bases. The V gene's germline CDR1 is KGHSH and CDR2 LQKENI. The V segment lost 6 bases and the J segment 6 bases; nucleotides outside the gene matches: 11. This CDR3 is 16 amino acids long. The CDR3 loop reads CASSPGQRTSNSPLHF. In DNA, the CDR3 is TGTGCCAGCTCGCCGGGACAGCGAACTTCTAATTCACCCCTCCACTTT. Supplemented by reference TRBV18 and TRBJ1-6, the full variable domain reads NAGVMQNPRHLVRRRGQEARLRCSPMKGHSHVYWYRQLPEEGLKFMVYLQKENIIDESGMPKERFSAEFPKEGPSILRIQQVVRGDSAAYFCASSPGQRTSNSPLHFGNGTRLTVT.

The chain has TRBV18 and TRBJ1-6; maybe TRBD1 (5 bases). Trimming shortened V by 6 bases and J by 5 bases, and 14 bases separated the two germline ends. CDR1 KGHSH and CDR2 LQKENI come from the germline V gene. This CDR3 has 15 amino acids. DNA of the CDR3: TGTGCCAGCTCCCTTCCGACAGCAAATAATTCACCCCTCCACTTT. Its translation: CASSLPTANNSPLHF. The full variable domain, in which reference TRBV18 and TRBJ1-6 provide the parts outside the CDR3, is NAGVMQNPRHLVRRRGQEARLRCSPMKGHSHVYWYRQLPEEGLKFMVYLQKENIIDESGMPKERFSAEFPKEGPSILRIQQVVRGDSAAYFCASSLPTANNSPLHFGNGTRLTVT.

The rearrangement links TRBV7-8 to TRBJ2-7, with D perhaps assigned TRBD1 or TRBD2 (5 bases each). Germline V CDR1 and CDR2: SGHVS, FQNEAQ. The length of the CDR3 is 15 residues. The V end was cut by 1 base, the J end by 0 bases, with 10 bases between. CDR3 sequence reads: CASSLVAGSSYEQYV. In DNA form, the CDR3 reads TGTGCCAGCAGCTTAGTCGCAGGGAGCTCCTACGAGCAGTACGTC.

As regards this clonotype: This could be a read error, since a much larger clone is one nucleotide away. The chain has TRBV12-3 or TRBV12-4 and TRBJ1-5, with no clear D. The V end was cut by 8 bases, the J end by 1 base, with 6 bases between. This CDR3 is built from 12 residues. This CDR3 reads CASGESNQPQHF. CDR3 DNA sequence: TGTGCCAGCGGGGAAAGCAATCAGCCCCAGCATTTT.

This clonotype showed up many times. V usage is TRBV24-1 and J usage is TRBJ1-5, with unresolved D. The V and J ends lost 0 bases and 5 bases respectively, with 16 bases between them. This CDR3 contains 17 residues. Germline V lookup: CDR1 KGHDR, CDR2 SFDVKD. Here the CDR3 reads CATSDLRSPGRDQPQHF. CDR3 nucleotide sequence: TGTGCCACCAGTGATTTGCGGTCGCCAGGCCGGGATCAGCCCCAGCATTTT.

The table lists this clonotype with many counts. The CDR3 here is CSVEPRGQGKNIQYF. DNA of the CDR3: TGCAGCGTTGAACCGAGGGGACAGGGGAAAAACATTCAGTACTTC. The chain carries TRBV29-1 and TRBJ2-4, with 10 bases that match TRBD1. Germline V gene data show CDR1 as SQVTM and CDR2 as ANQGSEA. V lost 2 bases, J lost 4 bases, and 5 bases stayed unmatched. This CDR3 contains 15 residues.

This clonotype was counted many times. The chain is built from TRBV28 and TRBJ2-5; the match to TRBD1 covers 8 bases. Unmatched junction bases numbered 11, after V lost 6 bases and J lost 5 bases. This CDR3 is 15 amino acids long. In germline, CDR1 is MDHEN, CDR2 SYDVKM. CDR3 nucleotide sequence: TGTGCCAGCAGCCGGACAGGGTTCGGGTTCGAGACCCAGTACTTC. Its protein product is CASSRTGFGFETQYF.

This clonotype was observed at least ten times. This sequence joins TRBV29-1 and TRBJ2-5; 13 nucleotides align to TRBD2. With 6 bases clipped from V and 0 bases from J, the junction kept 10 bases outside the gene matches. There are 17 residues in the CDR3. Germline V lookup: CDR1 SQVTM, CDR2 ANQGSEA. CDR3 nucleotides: TGCAGCGTCCAAGGACTAGCGGGGGTAAAGTACCAAGAGACCCAGTACTTC. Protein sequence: CSVQGLAGVKYQETQYF.

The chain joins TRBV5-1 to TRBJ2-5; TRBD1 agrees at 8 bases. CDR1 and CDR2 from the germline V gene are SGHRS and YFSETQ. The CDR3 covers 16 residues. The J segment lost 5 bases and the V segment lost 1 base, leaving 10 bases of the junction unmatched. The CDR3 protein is CASSLLVAGGGETQYF. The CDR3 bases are TGCGCCAGCAGCTTGTTGGTAGCAGGGGGCGGGGAGACCCAGTACTTC.

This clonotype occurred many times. The chain's CDR3 is CASSQDRVFSGANVLTF. The DNA for the CDR3 is TGCGCCAGCAGCCAGGACAGGGTCTTCTCTGGGGCCAACGTCCTGACTTTC. The V call is TRBV4-3, the J call TRBJ2-6, with 8 bases that match TRBD1. This CDR3 has 17 amino acids. With V trimmed by 3 bases and J by 0 bases, 4 bases remained unmatched. Germline V gives CDR1 LGHNA, CDR2 YSLEER.

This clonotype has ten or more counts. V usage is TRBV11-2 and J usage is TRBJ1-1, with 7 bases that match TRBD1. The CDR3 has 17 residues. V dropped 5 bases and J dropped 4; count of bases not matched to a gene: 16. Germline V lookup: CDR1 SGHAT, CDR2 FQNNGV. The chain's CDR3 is CASSRIDYRGLGTEAFF. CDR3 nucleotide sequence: TGTGCCAGCAGCCGTATAGACTACAGGGGACTCGGCACTGAAGCTTTCTTT.

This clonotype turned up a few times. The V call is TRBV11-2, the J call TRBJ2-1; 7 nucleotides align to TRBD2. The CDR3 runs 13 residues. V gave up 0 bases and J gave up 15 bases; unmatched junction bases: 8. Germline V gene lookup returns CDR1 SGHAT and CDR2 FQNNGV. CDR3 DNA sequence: TGTGCCAGCAGCTTAGATGGGCGGGGGAGGCCGTTCTTC. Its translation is CASSLDGRGRPFF.

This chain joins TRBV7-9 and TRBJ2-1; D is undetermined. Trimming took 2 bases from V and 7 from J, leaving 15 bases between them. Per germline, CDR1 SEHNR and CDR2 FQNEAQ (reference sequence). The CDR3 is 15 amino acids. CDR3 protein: CASSLSTRAGNEQFF. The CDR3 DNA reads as TGTGCCAGCAGCTTATCTACTCGGGCCGGAAATGAGCAGTTCTTC.

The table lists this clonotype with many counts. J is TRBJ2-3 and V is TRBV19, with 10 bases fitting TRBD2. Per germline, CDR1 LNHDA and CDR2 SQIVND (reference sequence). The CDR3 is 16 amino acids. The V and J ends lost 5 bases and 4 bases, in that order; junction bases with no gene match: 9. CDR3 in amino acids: CASSSPSGRVPDTQYF. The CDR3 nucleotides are TGTGCCAGTAGTTCCCCCAGCGGGAGGGTCCCAGATACGCAGTATTTT.

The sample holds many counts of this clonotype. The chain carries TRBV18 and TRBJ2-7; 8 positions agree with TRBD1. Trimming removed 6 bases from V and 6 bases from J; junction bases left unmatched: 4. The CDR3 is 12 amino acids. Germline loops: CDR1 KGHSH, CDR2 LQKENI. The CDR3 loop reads CASSLTGGEQYV. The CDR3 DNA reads TGTGCCAGCTCGCTTACAGGGGGCGAGCAGTACGTC.

CDR3 residues: CASRASGGAENEQFF. The CDR3 nucleotides are TGTGCCAGCAGGGCTAGCGGGGGGGCGGAAAATGAGCAGTTCTTC. The chain recombines TRBV2 with TRBJ2-1, with TRBD2 identical over 12 bases. Germline CDR1 is SNHLY and CDR2 is FYNNEI. V lost 6 bases and J lost 7; bases outside the gene matches: 7. The CDR3 contains 15 residues.

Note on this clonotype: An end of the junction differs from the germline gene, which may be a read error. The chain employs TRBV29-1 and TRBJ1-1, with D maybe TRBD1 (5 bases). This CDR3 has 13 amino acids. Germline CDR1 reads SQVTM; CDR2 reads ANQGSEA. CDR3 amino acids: CSAHRQLNTEASF. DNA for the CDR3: TGCAGCGCACACAGGCAACTAAACACTGAAGCTTCCTTT.

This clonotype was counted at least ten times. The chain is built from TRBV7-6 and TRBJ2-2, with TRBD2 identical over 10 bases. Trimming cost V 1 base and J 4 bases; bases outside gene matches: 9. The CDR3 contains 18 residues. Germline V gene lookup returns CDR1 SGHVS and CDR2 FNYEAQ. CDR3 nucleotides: TGTGCCAGCAGCTTAGGAGGCGGGCTAGCGGGAGTCACCGGGGAGCTGTTTTTT. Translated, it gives CASSLGGGLAGVTGELFF.

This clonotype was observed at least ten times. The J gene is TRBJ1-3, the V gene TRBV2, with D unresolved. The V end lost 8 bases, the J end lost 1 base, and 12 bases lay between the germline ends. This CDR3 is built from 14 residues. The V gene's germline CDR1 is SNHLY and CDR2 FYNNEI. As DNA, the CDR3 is TGTGCCAGCCGGGGAGACGTTTCTGGAAACACCATATATTTT. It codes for CASRGDVSGNTIYF. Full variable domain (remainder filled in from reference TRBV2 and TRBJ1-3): EPEVTQTPSHQVTQMGQEVILRCVPISNHLYFYWYRQILGQKVEFLVSFYNNEISEKSEIFDDQFSVERPDGSNFTLKIRSTKLEDSAMYFCASRGDVSGNTIYFGEGSWLTVV.

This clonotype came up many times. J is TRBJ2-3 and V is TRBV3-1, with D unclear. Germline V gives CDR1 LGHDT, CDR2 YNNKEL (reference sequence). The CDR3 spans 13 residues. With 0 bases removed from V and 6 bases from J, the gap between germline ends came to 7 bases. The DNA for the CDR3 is TGTGCCAGCAGCCAAGAACGTCAGGATACGCAGTATTTT. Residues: CASSQERQDTQYF.

The CDR3 loop reads CAISEGLVYEQYF. Written as DNA, the CDR3 is TGTGCCATCAGTGAGGGGCTAGTCTACGAGCAGTACTTC. The V gene is TRBV10-3, the J gene TRBJ2-7, with D unresolved. The CDR3 extends over 13 amino acids. Between the trimmed V and J ends, which lost 2 bases and 3 bases, there was a span of 8 bases. Germline CDR1 is ENHRY and CDR2 is SYGVKD.

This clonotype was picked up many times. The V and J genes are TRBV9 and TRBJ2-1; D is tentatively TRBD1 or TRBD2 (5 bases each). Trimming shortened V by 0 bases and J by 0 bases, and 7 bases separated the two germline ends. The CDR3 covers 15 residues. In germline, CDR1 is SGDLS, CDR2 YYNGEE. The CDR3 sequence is CASSVAGGSYNEQFF. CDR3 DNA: TGTGCCAGCAGCGTAGCTGGGGGCTCCTACAATGAGCAGTTCTTC.